This is a list of T cell receptor beta chains from one sample in a study of brain T cells in children with intractable seizures. TCRdb keeps only in-frame clones here, not all; method: immunoSEQ multiplex PCR. Counted here are about 340,000 clones, 85% to 95% occurring once; the ten biggest clones make up around 6%. This material consisted of peripheral blood, taken roughly 5 months after surgery. These TCRs come from a boy less than two years old with tuberous sclerosis and intractable seizures. Each CDR3 is given with its conserved first and last residue. A D gene is named only where the DNA matches it firmly. Rows may omit the clone size; those that give it use once, few, many or a size class.

j_call,v_call,d_call,clone_size,cdr3_nt,cdr3_aa
TRBJ2-7,TRBV14,TRBD2,.,TGTGCCAGCAGCCAAGATTTTAGCGGGAGGGCCTCGAAGCAGTACTTC,CASSQDFSGRASKQYF
TRBJ1-1,TRBV6-1,TRBD1,.,TGTGCCAGCAGTGAAGCGCCTCGACAGGGGCTTGGGGCTTTCTTT,CASSEAPRQGLGAFF
TRBJ1-6,TRBV30,.,.,TGTGCCTGGAGTGAGGGGGGGGGTTCACCCCTCCACTTT,CAWSEGGGSPLHF
TRBJ2-3,TRBV7-8,.,.,TGTGCCAGCAGCTTACGCCGGGATGCTACCACAGATACGCAGTATTTT,CASSLRRDATTDTQYF
TRBJ2-1,TRBV7-9,TRBD2,.,TGTGCCAGCAGCATCTGGACTAGCGGGACCTACAATGAGCAGTTCTTC,CASSIWTSGTYNEQFF
TRBJ1-5,TRBV14,.,.,TGTGCCAGCAGCCACGGGAATCAGCCCCAGCATTTT,CASSHGNQPQHF
TRBJ2-3,TRBV5-1,.,.,TGCGCCAGCACCCCCCGGTGGGTCGGGGGCCAACCTGGCACAGATACGCAGTATTTT,CASTPRWVGGQPGTDTQYF
TRBJ2-5,TRBV7-6,TRBD2,.,TGTGCCAGCAGCTCATGGACTAGCGGCGGAGAGACCCAGTACTTC,CASSSWTSGGETQYF
TRBJ1-3,TRBV4-2,.,.,TGTGCCAGCAGCCAAGATTTGAGTGACTCTGGAAACACCATATATTTT,CASSQDLSDSGNTIYF
TRBJ2-1,TRBV7-3,TRBD2,.,TGTGCCAGCAGCTTAACGGGACTAGCTTCCGAGCAGTTCTTC,CASSLTGLASEQFF
TRBJ2-3,TRBV12-5,TRBD2,.,TGTGCTAGTGGTTTGGGACCACTTCTAGCGGGCCGAATCACAGATACGCAGTATTTT,CASGLGPLLAGRITDTQYF
TRBJ1-6,TRBV7-8,.,.,TGTGCCAGCAGCGCGGGGGAGAGACAGGATTCACCCCTCCACTTT,CASSAGERQDSPLHF
TRBJ2-1,TRBV20-1,.,.,TGCAGTGCTAGAGACCGCAATGAGCAGTTCTTC,CSARDRNEQFF
TRBJ2-1,TRBV7-9,TRBD2,.,TGTGCCAGCAGCTTCTCCCTAGCGGGGCTGAATGAGCAGTTCTTC,CASSFSLAGLNEQFF
TRBJ2-3,TRBV20-1,.,.,TGCAGTGCTTCGTTGGCCGATACGCAGTATTTT,CSASLADTQYF
TRBJ1-2,TRBV7-3,.,.,TGTGCCAGCAGCCTCCTGACAGTCATTAACTATGGCTACACCTTC,CASSLLTVINYGYTF
TRBJ1-5,TRBV6-5,TRBD1,.,TGTGCCAGCAGCCCCGACAGGGCACAACAGCCCCAGCATTTT,CASSPDRAQQPQHF
TRBJ2-1,TRBV14,.,.,TGTGCCAGCAGCCAAGCCTACAGCTCCTACAATGAGCAGTTCTTC,CASSQAYSSYNEQFF
TRBJ1-6,TRBV21-1,.,.,TGTGCCAGCAGCACCAGGACAGGTCCGAGCTCCTATAATTCACCCCTCCACTTT,CASSTRTGPSSYNSPLHF
TRBJ2-7,TRBV9,.,.,TGTGCCAGCAGCGTAGGGCAGGCGAACTCCTACGAGCAGTACTTC,CASSVGQANSYEQYF
TRBJ2-5,TRBV24-1,.,.,TGTGCCACCAGTGATGCCGGCAGTGAAGAGACCCAGTACTTC,CATSDAGSEETQYF
TRBJ2-1,TRBV11-2,.,.,TGTGCCAGCAGCTTAGATTCGATATTTTACTACAATGAGCAGTTCTTC,CASSLDSIFYYNEQFF
TRBJ2-7,TRBV5-4,TRBD1,.,TGTGCCAGCAGCACCCCAGGGGGACACAGCTCCTACGAGCAGTACTTC,CASSTPGGHSSYEQYF
TRBJ2-5,TRBV30,TRBD2,.,TGTGCCTGGAGGCAGCGGGGAGGAGGGCAAGAGACCCAGTACTTC,CAWRQRGGGQETQYF
TRBJ2-5,TRBV5-1,TRBD1,.,TGCGCCACAAAGGGGGCAGACTTAGAAGAGACCCAGTACTTC,CATKGADLEETQYF
TRBJ2-7,TRBV2,.,.,TGTGCCAGCAGTGCACATACTTACGAGCAGTACTTC,CASSAHTYEQYF
TRBJ1-2,TRBV28,.,.,TGTGCCAGCAGTTTAGGGGTTTCATCTAACTATGGCTACACCTTC,CASSLGVSSNYGYTF
TRBJ1-2,TRBV5-1,.,once,TGCGCCAGCAGCGAACAGGGTGGCTATGGCTACACCTTC,CASSEQGGYGYTF
TRBJ1-1,TRBV9,TRBD1,.,TGTGCCAGCAGCGGGGTTGGACAGGGAGGCGGAGAAGCTTTCTTT,CASSGVGQGGGEAFF
TRBJ2-1,TRBV30,.,.,TGTGCCTGGAGTGTCGGCAGCGGGTTCTTCAATGAGCAGTTCTTC,CAWSVGSGFFNEQFF
TRBJ1-6,TRBV6-1,.,.,TGTGCCAGCAGTGATCGGACCCGACTTAATTCACCCCTCCACTTT,CASSDRTRLNSPLHF
TRBJ2-1,TRBV5-5,TRBD1,.,TGTGCCAGCAGCTTGGAAGGACAGGGGTCCAATGAGCAGTTCTTC,CASSLEGQGSNEQFF